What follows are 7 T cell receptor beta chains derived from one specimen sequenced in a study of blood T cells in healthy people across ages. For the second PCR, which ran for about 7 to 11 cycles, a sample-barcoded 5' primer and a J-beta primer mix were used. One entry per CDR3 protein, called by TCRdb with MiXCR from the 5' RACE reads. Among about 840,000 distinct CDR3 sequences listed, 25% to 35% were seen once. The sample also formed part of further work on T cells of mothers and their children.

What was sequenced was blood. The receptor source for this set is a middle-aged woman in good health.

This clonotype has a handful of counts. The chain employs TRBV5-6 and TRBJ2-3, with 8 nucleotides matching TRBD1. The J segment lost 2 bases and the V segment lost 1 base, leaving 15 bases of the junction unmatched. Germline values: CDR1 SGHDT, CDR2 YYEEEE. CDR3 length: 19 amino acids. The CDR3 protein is CASSLRTGYFSSTTDTQYF. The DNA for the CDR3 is TGTGCCAGCAGCTTGAGGACAGGGTACTTTTCATCTACCACAGATACGCAGTATTTT.

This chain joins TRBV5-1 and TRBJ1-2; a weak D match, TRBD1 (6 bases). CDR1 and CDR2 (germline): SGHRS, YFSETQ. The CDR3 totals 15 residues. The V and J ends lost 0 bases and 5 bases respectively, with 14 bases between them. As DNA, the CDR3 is TGCGCCAGCAGCTTGGCCGAGCAGGGGTGGTATGGCTACACCTTC. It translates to CASSLAEQGWYGYTF.

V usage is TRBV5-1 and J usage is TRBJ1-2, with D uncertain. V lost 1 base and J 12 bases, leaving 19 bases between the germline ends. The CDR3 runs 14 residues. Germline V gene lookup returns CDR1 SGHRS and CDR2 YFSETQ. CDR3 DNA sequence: TGCGCCAGCAGCTTGTCCGGGTCGGACTATGACCACACCTTC. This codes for CASSLSGSDYDHTF.

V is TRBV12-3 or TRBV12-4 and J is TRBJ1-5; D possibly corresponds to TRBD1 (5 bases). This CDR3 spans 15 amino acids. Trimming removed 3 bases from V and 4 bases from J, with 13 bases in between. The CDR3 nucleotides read TGTGCCAGCAGTTTCTTGGGCAGGGCTAATCAGCCCCAGCATTTT. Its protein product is CASSFLGRANQPQHF.

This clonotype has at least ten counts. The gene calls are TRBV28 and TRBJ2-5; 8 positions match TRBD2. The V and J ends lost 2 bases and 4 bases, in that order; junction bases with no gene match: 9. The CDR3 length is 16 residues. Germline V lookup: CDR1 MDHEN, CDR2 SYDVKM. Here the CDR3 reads CASSLTYGGAGETQYF. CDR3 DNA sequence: TGTGCCAGCAGTTTAACTTACGGGGGGGCGGGAGAGACCCAGTACTTC.

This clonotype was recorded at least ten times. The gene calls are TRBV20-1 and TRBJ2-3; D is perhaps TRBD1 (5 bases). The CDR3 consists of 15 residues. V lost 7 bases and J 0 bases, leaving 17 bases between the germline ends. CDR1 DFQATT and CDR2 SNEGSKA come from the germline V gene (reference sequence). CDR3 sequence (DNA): TGCAGTGGGGTTAGGACACTACCTAGCACAGATACGCAGTATTTT. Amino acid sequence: CSGVRTLPSTDTQYF.

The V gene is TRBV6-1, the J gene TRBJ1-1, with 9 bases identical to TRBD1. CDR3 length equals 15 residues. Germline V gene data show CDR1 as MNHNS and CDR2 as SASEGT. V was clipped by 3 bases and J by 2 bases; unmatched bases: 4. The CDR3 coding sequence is TGTGCCAGCAGTGATCTGACAGGGGGAAACACTGAAGCTTTCTTT. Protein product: CASSDLTGGNTEAFF.